This T cell receptor (beta chain) appears in the sequencing data of a study of a mutant IDH1 vaccine in newly diagnosed glioma. TCRdb's table, derived via immunoSEQ multiplex PCR, lists solely in-frame clones and lacks some. The sample records about 38,000 clones, roughly 92% being singletons. Time point here: baseline, week 1 (first vaccination visit). The treatment denotes: pre-vaccination baseline after standard-of-care therapy. The astrocytomas were IDH1-mutant, ATRX-negative, and WHO grade 3 or 4. The germline V and J ends were trimmed by 2 bases and 8 bases, with 4 bases remaining between them. Germline V lookup: CDR1 SGHDN, CDR2 FVKESK. The CDR3 sequence is 11 residues long.

Sequenced material: PBMCs, taken from a glioma patient treated with radiotherapy, temozolomide or both. The gene calls are TRBV14 and TRBJ2-1, with D unclear. This receptor was obtained from a man younger than 35 with glioma. For the CDR3, the DNA is TGTGCCAGCAGCCAACTTTATGAGCAGTTCTTC. Translating gives CASSQLYEQFF. Full variable domain (remainder filled in from reference TRBV14 and TRBJ2-1): EAGVTQFPSHSVIEKGQTVTLRCDPISGHDNLYWYRRVMGKEIKFLLHFVKESKQDESGMPNNRFLAERTGGTYSTLKVQPAELEDSGVYFCASSQLYEQFFGPGTRLTVL.